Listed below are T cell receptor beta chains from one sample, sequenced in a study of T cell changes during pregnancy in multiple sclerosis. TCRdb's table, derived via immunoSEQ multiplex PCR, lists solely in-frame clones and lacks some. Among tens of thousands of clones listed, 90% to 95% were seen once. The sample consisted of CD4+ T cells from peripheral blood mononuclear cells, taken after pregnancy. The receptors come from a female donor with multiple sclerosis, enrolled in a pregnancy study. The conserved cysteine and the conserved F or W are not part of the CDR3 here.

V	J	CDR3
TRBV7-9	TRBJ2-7	ASSSRLNSYEQY
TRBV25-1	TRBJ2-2	ASSESGRAVGELF
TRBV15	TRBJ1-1	ATSRGKGVAEAF
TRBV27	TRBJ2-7	ASSLAGTSTRHEQY
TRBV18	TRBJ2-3	ASSPPRGRDTDTQY
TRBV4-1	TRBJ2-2	ASSQETTSGAANTGELF
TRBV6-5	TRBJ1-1	ASSPRRQGGTEAF
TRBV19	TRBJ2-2	ASSRGPGELF
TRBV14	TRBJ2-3	ASSQDLTDTQY
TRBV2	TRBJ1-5	ASNEGGALRQPQH
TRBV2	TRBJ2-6	ASSEGAGGVSGANVLT
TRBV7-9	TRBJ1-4	ASSPRVLQGSNEKLF
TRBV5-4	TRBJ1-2	ASSVLRGRGDGYT
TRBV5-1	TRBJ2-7	ASSPAGTGVYEQY
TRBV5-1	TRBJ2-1	ASSPGLLNEQF
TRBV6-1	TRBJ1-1	ASNPGHLTEAF
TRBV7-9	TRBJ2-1	ASTLARDFSFRSYNEQF
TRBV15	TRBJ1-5	ATSRGQGPNQPQH
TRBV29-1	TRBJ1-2	SVVLLSGYGYT
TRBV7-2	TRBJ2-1	ASSLGLFPYNEQF
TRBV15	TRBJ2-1	ATSRERSSYNEQF
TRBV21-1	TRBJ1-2	ASSNRQAGLYGYT
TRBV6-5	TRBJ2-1	ASSYSRDRDENEQF
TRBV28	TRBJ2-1	ASLAGGPSNEQF
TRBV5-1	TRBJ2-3	ASSLAGTASTDTQY
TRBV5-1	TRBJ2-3	ASSYRWQGTDTQY
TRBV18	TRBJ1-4	ASSPPGGQGTEKLF
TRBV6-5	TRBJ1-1	ASSHPTANTEAF
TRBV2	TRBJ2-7	ASRVSRVRYEQY
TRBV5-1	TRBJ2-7	ASISGNGLEQY
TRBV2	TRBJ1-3	ASRTAGGGNTIY
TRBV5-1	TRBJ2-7	ASSSRLAGHEQY
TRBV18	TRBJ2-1	ASSPSQGFEQF
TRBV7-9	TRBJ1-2	ASSLAHPTGSYGYT
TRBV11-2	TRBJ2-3	ASSLGVTSGTDTQY
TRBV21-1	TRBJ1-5	ASSKGRSSHNQPQH
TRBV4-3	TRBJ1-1	ASKGGRLRDNTEAF
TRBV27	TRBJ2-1	ASRTGYNEQF
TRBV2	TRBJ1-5	ASSPGQGIQPQH
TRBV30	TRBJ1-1	AYKTGNTEAF
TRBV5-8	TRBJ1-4	ASSFPGGNEKLF
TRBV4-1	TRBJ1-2	ASSQGGGATFYGYT
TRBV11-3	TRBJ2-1	ASSRSLAGSYNEQF
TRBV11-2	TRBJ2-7	ASRSGLAGVGEQY
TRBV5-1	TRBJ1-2	ASSFDGVYGYT
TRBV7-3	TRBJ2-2	ASSLSGRTNTGELF
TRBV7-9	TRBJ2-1	ASSPQGGGLAGVRNEQF
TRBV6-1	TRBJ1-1	ASSERGGTEAF